This TCR beta chain is from a study of shared clonotypes between healthy human individuals. Trimming took 8 bases from V and 3 from J; bases not matched to a gene: 6. Germline CDR1 and CDR2: MNHNY and SVGAGI (reference sequence). The CDR3 consists of 14 residues. Method: immunoSEQ multiplex PCR; TCRdb's copy keeps in-frame clones and lacks some. The sample includes millions of clones, about 95% of them seen just once. Naive CD8 populations comprised CD45RO-negative cells positively selected for CCR7, excluding terminally differentiated effector memory CD45RA+ cells. The V call is TRBV6-6, the J call TRBJ2-3; 9 bases fit TRBD2. Source material: naive CD8+ T cells sorted from blood. This clonotype originated in a man between 18 and 29 years old in good health. The CDR3 loop is CASGAGGPTDTQYF. CDR3 coding DNA: TGTGCCAGCGGCGCGGGGGGGCCGACAGATACGCAGTATTTT.